The TCR beta chain under discussion was sequenced for a study of glioma-infiltrating T cells. On this clonotype itself: Antigen unknown.

Whole-study results and caveats: Gliomas, especially low-grade, showed above-expected tissue-blood divergence; non-neoplastic patients showed below. Very few CDR3 sequences were shared between tissue and blood.

The iRepertoire nested amplicon-rescue multiplex PCR amplified TCR alpha and beta CDR3s from RNA. Tissue mRNA or PBMC total RNA, roughly 100-400 ng, went into one-step reverse transcription and amplification. Each CDR3 protein gets one entry after TCRdb re-called the multiplex PCR reads with MiXCR. This table has about 140,000 distinct CDR3 sequences, 30% to 40% appearing once. The CDR3 extends over 14 amino acids. Germline values: CDR1 MNHNS, CDR2 SASEGT. The V and J ends lost 5 bases and 4 bases respectively, with 15 bases between them. This TCR derives from a human donor with low-grade glioma or glioblastoma, undergoing nonglioma brain surgery, or in good health (not recorded which). This rearrangement joins TRBV6-1 to TRBJ2-7; D may correspond to TRBD1 or TRBD2 (5 bases each). The sample comprised glioma tissue, nonneoplastic brain tissue, or PBMCs (not recorded which). CDR3 sequence reads: CASSYWGSGYEQYF. CDR3 sequence (DNA): TGTGCCAGCAGTTATTGGGGGAGTGGGTACGAGCAGTACTTC.